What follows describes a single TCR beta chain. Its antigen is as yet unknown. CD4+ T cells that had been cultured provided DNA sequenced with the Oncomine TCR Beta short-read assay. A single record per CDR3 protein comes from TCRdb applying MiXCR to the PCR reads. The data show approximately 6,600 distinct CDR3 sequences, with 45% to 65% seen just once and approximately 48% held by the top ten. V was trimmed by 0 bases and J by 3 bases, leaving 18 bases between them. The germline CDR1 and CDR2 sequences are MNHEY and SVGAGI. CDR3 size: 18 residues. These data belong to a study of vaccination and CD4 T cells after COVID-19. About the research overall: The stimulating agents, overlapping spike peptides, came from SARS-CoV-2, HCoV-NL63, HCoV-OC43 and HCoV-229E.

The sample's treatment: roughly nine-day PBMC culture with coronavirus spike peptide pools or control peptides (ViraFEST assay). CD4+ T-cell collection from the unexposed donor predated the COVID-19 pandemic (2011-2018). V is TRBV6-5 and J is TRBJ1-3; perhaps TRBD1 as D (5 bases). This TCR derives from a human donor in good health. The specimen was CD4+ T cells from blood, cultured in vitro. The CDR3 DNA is TGTGCCAGCAGTTACTCGAGCAGGAGGGGAGCGTATGGAAACACCATATATTTT. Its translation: CASSYSSRRGAYGNTIYF.